Here is one T cell receptor (beta chain) with its context. The V segment lost 10 bases and the J segment 4 bases; nucleotides outside the gene matches: 7. The length of the CDR3 is 14 residues. Germline CDR1 is SGHRS and CDR2 is YFSETQ. The data originate from a study of blood T cell repertoires in COVID-19. About the research overall: Specimens from acute and convalescent COVID-19 originated in the United States, Italy and Spain. T cells, B-cell-depleted T cells, or PBMCs supplied cDNA or gDNA.

Under the authors' procedure: Amplified reference gene primers provided the basis for estimating nucleated cell counts. Repertoires were generated with immunoSEQ multiplex PCR, while TCRdb's copy carries only in-frame clones and drops some. From that table come the V and J calls and clone size; the DNA was used to work out D and trimming. Altogether under 100,000 clones are present, around 82% being singletons, with the ten largest covering roughly a third. This sequence was found in a man aged 55 to 70 with COVID-19, enrolled during active disease. The material sequenced was peripheral blood. The chain recombines TRBV5-1 with TRBJ2-3; 12 bases align to TRBD2. CDR3 DNA: TGCGCCGGGCGACTAGCGGGGGACTCAGATACGCAGTATTTT. It yields the protein CAGRLAGDSDTQYF. Variable domain in full (rest from reference TRBV5-1 and TRBJ2-3): KAGVTQTPRYLIKTRGQQVTLSCSPISGHRSVSWYQQTPGQGLQFLFEYFSETQRNKGNFPGRFSGRQFSNSRSEMNVSTLELGDSALYLCAGRLAGDSDTQYFGPGTRLTVL.